This TCR beta chain was sequenced for a study of blood T cell repertoires in COVID-19. Study-level information: The United States, Italy and Spain supplied acute and convalescent COVID-19 samples.

From germline, CDR1 is MNHEY and CDR2 SMNVEV (reference sequence). CDR3 length: 13 amino acids. Trimming removed 6 bases from V and 4 bases from J, with 9 bases in between. In the authors' methods: Amplification of reference gene primers was used by the study to estimate nucleated cell counts. Profiling relied on immunoSEQ multiplex PCR, and the TCRdb table lists in-frame clones only, not all of them. The DNA gave D and trimming, while V, J and clone size come from that table. The table records roughly 220,000 clones, 70% to 90% of them present only once. V usage is TRBV27 and J usage is TRBJ2-2; weak D call: TRBD1 (5 bases). The origin of this receptor is a man between 25 and 39 years old who had recovered from COVID-19. The sample comprised peripheral blood. CDR3 in amino acids: CASSPDSTGELFF. The CDR3 DNA reads TGTGCCAGCAGCCCAGACAGCACCGGGGAGCTGTTTTTT.